Described below is a single T cell receptor beta chain sequence and its context. This sample was included in a study of cytomegalovirus exposure and HLA in healthy donors. The germline gives CDR1 MNHEY, CDR2 SVGAGI. The CDR3 spans 14 residues. PCR involved 60 Vbeta and 13 Jbeta primers. Some clones are missing from TCRdb's copy, which holds only in-frame ones; the method was immunoSEQ multiplex PCR. The data show under 200,000 clones, almost 80% seen once. The chain joins TRBV6-5 to TRBJ2-5; TRBD1 is a possible D gene (6 bases). The closer fit of TRBJ2-7 to the DNA end suggests the J call may be wrong. The clonotype was recovered from a man under 40 in good health and CMV-seronegative. Sequencing was performed on PBMCs. CDR3 protein: CASNPTGTPYEQYF. The DNA for the CDR3 is TGTGCCAGCAACCCGACCGGGACACCCTACGAGCAGTACTTC.